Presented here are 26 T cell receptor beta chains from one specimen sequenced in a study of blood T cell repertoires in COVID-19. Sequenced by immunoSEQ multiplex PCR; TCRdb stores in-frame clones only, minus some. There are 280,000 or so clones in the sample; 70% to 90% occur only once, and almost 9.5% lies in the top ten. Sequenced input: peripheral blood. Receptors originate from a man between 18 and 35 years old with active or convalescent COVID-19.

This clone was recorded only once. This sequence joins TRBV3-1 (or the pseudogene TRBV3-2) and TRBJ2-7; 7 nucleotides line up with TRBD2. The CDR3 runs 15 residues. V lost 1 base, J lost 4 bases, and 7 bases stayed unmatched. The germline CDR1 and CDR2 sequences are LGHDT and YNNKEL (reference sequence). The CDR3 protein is CASSQAAGPIYEQYF. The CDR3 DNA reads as TGTGCCAGCAGCCAAGCAGCGGGACCAATATACGAGCAGTACTTC.

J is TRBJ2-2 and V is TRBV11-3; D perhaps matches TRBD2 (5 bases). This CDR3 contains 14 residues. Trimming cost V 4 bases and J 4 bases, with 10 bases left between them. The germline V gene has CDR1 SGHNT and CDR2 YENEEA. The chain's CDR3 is CASSSVGSTGELFF. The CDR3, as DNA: TGTGCCAGCAGCTCCGTGGGGAGCACCGGGGAGCTGTTTTTT.

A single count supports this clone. The CDR3 loop is CASSQRTGINTYNSPLHF. CDR3 nucleotide sequence: TGCGCCAGCAGCCAAAGGACAGGGATTAATACCTATAATTCACCCCTCCACTTT. The chain is built from TRBV4-1 and TRBJ1-6; 8 nucleotides align to TRBD1. The CDR3 length is 18 residues. Germline-derived CDR1 and CDR2 are MGHRA and YSYEKL. V was pared by 2 bases and J by 2 bases, with 8 bases of the junction left unmatched.

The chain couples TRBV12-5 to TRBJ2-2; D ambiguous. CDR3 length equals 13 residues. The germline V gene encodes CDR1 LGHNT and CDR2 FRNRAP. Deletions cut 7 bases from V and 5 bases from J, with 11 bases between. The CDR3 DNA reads TGTGCTAGTGTTTTCGGGTTAACCGGGGAGCTGTTTTTT. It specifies CASVFGLTGELFF.

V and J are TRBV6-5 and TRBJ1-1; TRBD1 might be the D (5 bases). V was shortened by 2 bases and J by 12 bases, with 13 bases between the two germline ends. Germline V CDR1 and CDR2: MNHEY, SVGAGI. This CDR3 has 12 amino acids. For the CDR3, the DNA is TGTGCCAGCAGTTACAAGGGCAGGGTGACTTTCTTT. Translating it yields CASSYKGRVTFF.

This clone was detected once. CDR3 DNA: TGTGCCAGCAGTCTCCCGGGATCCGAGACCCAGTACTTC. Residues: CASSLPGSETQYF. This chain connects TRBV7-9 to TRBJ2-5; maybe TRBD2 (5 bases). The CDR3 runs to 13 residues. Trimming removed 6 bases from V and 5 bases from J, with 13 bases in between. Germline V gene data show CDR1 as SEHNR and CDR2 as FQNEAQ (reference sequence).

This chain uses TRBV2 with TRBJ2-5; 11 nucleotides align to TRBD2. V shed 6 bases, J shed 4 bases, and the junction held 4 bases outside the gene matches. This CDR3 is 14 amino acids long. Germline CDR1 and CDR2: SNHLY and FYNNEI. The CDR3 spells CASRKTSGAETQYF. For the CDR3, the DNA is TGTGCCAGCAGGAAGACTAGCGGGGCAGAGACCCAGTACTTC. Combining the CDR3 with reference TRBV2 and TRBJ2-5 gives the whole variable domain EPEVTQTPSHQVTQMGQEVILRCVPISNHLYFYWYRQILGQKVEFLVSFYNNEISEKSEIFDDQFSVERPDGSNFTLKIRSTKLEDSAMYFCASRKTSGAETQYFGPGTRLLVL.

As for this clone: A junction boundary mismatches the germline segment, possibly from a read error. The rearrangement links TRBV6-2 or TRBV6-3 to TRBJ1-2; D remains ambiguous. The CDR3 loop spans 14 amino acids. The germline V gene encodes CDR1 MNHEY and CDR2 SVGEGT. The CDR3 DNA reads TGTGCCAGCAGTAAAGCTGGGGAGCGGGTCGACTCTCCCTTC. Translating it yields CASSKAGERVDSPF.

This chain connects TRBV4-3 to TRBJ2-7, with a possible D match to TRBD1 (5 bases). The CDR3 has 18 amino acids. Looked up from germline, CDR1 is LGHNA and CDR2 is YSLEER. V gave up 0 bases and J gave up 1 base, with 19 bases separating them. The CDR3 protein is CASSQDSRVLSTSYEQYF. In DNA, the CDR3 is TGCGCCAGCAGCCAAGATTCCAGGGTTTTATCTACGTCCTACGAGCAGTACTTC.

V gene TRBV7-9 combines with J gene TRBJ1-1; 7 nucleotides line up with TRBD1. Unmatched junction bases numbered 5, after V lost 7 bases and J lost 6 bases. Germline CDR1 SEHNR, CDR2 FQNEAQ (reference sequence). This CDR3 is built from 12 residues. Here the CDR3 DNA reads TGTGCCAGCACCCTTAGGGGGCCTGAAGCTTTCTTT. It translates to CASTLRGPEAFF. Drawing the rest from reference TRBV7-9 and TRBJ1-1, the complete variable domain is DTGVSQNPRHKITKRGQNVTFRCDPISEHNRLYWYRQTLGQGPEFLTYFQNEAQLEKSRLLSDRFSAERPKGSFSTLEIQRTEQGDSAMYLCASTLRGPEAFFGQGTRLTVV.

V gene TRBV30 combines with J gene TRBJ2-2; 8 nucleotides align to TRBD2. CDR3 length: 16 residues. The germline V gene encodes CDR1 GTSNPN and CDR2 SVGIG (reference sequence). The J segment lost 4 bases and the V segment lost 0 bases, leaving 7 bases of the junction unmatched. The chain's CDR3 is CAWSVWRGVCTGELFF. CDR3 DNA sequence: TGTGCCTGGAGTGTATGGCGGGGGGTATGCACCGGGGAGCTGTTTTTT.

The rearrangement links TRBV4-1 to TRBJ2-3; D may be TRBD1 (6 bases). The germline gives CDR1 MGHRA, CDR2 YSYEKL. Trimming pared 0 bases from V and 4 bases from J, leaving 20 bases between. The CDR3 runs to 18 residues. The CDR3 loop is CASSQDQTVPPGADTQYF. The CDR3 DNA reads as TGCGCCAGCAGCCAAGACCAAACAGTACCACCAGGGGCAGATACGCAGTATTTT.

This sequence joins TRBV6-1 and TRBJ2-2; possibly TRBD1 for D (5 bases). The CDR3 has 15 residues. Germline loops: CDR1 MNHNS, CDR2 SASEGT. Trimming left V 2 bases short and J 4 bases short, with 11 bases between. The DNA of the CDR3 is TGTGCCAGCAGTGAACAGGGCCGGGTCACCGGGGAGCTGTTTTTT. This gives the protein CASSEQGRVTGELFF.

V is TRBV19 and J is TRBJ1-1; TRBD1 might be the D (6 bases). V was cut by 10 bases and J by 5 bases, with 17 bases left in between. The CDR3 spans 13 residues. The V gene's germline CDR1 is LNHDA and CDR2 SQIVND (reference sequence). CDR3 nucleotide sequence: TGTGCCACCCGGGACACCGGGCGAACTGAAGCTTTCTTT. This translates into CATRDTGRTEAFF.

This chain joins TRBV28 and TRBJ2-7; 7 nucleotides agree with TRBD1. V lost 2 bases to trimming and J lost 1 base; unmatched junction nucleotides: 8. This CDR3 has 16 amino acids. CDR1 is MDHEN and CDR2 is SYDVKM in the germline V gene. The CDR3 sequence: CASSLRRWDRSYEQYF. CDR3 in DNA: TGTGCCAGCAGTTTACGCCGATGGGACAGATCCTACGAGCAGTACTTC.

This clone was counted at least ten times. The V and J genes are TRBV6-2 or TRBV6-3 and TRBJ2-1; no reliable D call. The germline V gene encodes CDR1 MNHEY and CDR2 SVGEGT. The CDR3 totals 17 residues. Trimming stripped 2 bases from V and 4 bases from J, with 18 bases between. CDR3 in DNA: TGTGCCAGCAGTTACGAAACCCCTGTCTACCTTTACAATGAGCAGTTCTTC. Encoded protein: CASSYETPVYLYNEQFF.

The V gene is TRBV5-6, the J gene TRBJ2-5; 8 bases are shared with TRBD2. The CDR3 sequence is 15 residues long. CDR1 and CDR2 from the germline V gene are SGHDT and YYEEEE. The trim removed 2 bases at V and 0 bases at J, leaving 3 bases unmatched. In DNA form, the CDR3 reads TGTGCCAGCAGCTTACGACTAGCGAACCAAGAGACCCAGTACTTC. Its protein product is CASSLRLANQETQYF.

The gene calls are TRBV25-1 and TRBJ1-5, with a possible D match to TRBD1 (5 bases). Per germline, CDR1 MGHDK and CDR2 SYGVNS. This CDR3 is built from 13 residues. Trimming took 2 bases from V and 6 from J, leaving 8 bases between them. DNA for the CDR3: TGTGCCAGCAGTGAAGTAGGGGCTCAGCCCCAGCATTTT. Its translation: CASSEVGAQPQHF.

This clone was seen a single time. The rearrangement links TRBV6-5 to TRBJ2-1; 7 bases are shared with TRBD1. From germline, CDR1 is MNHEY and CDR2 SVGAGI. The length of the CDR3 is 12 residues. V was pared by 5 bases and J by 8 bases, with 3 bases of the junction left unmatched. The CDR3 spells CASSNRGDEQFF. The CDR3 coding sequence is TGTGCCAGCAGTAACAGGGGCGATGAGCAGTTCTTC.

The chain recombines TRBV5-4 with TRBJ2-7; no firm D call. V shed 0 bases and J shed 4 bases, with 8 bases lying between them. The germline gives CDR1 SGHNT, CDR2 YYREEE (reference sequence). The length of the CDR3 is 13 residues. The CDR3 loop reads CASSLDGYYEQYF. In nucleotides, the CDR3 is TGTGCCAGCAGCTTGGACGGGTATTACGAGCAGTACTTC.

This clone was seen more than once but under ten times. For the CDR3, the DNA is TGTGCCAGCAGCTTAGCCGGGGTTGGGCAGCCCCAGCATTTT. Its translation is CASSLAGVGQPQHF. The chain recombines TRBV7-9 with TRBJ1-5; D uncertain. CDR3 length: 14 residues. V was shortened by 0 bases and J by 7 bases, with 10 bases between the two germline ends. Germline V gene data show CDR1 as SEHNR and CDR2 as FQNEAQ (reference sequence).

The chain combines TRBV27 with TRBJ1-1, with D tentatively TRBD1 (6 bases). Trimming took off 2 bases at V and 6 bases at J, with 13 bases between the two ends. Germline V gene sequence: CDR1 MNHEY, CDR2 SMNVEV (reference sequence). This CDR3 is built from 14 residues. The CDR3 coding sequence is TGTGCCAGCAGTTTAATGCGGGGGGGCCCTGAAGCTTTCTTT. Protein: CASSLMRGGPEAFF.

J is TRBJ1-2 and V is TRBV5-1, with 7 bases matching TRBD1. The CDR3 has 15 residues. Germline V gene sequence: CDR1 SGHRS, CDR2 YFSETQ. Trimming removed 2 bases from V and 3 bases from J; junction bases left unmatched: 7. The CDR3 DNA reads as TGCGCCAGCAGCTTAGAAGGGACAGAATACTATGGCTACACCTTC. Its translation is CASSLEGTEYYGYTF. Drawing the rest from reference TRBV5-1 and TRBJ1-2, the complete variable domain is KAGVTQTPRYLIKTRGQQVTLSCSPISGHRSVSWYQQTPGQGLQFLFEYFSETQRNKGNFPGRFSGRQFSNSRSEMNVSTLELGDSALYLCASSLEGTEYYGYTFGSGTRLTVV.

The CDR3 DNA reads as TGTGCCAGCAGCCAAGGTCGGGGGGAAGGCAATGAGCAGTTCTTC. Translation: CASSQGRGEGNEQFF. The genes are TRBV14 and TRBJ2-1, with TRBD2 matching over 7 bases. This CDR3 has 15 residues. Germline V gene sequence: CDR1 SGHDN, CDR2 FVKESK. Losses at the gene ends were 1 base for V and 6 bases for J; bases not matched to a gene: 6.

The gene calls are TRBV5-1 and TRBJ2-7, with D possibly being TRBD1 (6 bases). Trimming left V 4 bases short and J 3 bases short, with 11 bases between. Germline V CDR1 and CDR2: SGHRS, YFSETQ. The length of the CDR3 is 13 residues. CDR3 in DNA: TGCGCCAGCAGCGGCTCAGGGGACTACGAGCAGTACTTC. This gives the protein CASSGSGDYEQYF.

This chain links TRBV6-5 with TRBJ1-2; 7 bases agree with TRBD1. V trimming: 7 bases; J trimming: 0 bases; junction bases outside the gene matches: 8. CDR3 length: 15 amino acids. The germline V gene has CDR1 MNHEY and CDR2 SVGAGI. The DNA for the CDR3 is TGTGCCAGCACCTACAACAGGGGAGCTAACTATGGCTACACCTTC. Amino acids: CASTYNRGANYGYTF.